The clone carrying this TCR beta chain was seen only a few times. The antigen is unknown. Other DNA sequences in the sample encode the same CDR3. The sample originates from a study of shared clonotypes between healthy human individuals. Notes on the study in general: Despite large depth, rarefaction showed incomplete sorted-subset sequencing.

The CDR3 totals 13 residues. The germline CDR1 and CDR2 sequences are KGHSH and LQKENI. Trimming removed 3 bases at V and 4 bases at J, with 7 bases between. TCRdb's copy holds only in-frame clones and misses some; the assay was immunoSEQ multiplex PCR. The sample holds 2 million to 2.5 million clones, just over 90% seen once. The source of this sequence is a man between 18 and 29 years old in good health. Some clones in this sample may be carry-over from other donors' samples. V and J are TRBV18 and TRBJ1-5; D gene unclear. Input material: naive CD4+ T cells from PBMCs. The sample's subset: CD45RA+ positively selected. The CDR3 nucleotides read TGTGCCAGCTCACCCGACGGGAATCAGCCCCAGCATTTT. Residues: CASSPDGNQPQHF.